This TCR beta chain was obtained from a study of breast tumors, draining lymph nodes, adjacent tissues. Points on this clonotype: Its specificity is not known. A single base separates this from a much larger clone, so it may be a read error.

In germline, CDR1 is SGHTA, CDR2 FQGNSA. The CDR3 consists of 15 residues. TCRdb re-analysed the multiplex PCR reads in MiXCR, keeping a single row per CDR3 protein. Here the sample spans some 21,000 distinct CDR3 sequences, around 41% being singletons. The study's findings and limits: Tumor TCR diversity was below lymph nodes but above nontumor tissue. Tumor and nontumor repertoires were significantly more similar in luminal-like than in basal-like breast cancer.

Sequenced input: breast tumor tissue. The clonotype was recovered from a female donor with breast cancer. Some clones in this sample may be carry-over from other donors' samples. The chain is built from TRBV7-2 and TRBJ2-5; 7 positions match TRBD2. The CDR3 coding sequence is TGTGCCGGCAGCTTGAGCGGGGTCGCCCAAGAGACCCAGTACTTC. This sequence encodes CAGSLSGVAQETQYF.